These 31 T cell receptor beta chains were all obtained from the same sample, sequenced in a study of early T cells in non-severe SARS-CoV-2 infection. TCRdb re-called the 5' RACE reads through MiXCR, storing one row per CDR3 protein. The sample lists 25,000 to 35,000 distinct CDR3 sequences, roughly 5.9% occurring once. Sequencing input: whole blood. The receptors were sampled from an adult who was a healthcare worker with PCR-confirmed SARS-CoV-2 infection or an uninfected control (not recorded which).

V usage is TRBV10-3 and J usage is TRBJ1-2, with 8 positions matching TRBD1. Trimming cost V 3 bases and J 2 bases; bases outside gene matches: 5. Germline V gene lookup returns CDR1 ENHRY and CDR2 SYGVKD. This CDR3 comprises 15 residues. CDR3 nucleotide sequence: TGTGCCATCAGTGACGGCGGACAGGGAAACTATGGCTACACCTTC. It is translated as CAISDGGQGNYGYTF.

This clonotype was picked up many times. The DNA for the CDR3 is TGCAGTGCTAGGAAGGATTTCGAGCAGTACTTC. Protein: CSARKDFEQYF. V and J are TRBV20-1 and TRBJ2-7, with D hard to call. CDR1 is DFQATT and CDR2 is SNEGSKA in the germline V gene (reference sequence). Trimming took off 3 bases at V and 6 bases at J, with 9 bases between the two ends. The CDR3 is 11 amino acids.

This clonotype occurred many times. V gene TRBV6-5 combines with J gene TRBJ2-7; D is undetermined. Germline V gene sequence: CDR1 MNHEY, CDR2 SVGAGI. The CDR3 totals 13 residues. The V and J ends lost 0 bases and 4 bases respectively, with 7 bases between them. CDR3 residues: CASSYSTGYEQYF. The CDR3 coding sequence is TGTGCCAGCAGTTACTCGACTGGATACGAGCAGTACTTC.

The table lists this clonotype with a few counts. The genes are TRBV7-9 and TRBJ1-1, with no clear D. V lost 3 bases and J lost 7, with 18 bases in between. Germline lookup yields CDR1 SEHNR and CDR2 FQNEAQ (reference sequence). The CDR3 runs 15 residues. Here the CDR3 reads CASSFSLVPRGEAFF. In DNA form, the CDR3 reads TGTGCCAGCAGCTTCTCCTTGGTTCCGAGAGGTGAAGCTTTCTTT.

The J gene is TRBJ1-1, the V gene TRBV7-9; D call uncertain. Germline V CDR1 and CDR2: SEHNR, FQNEAQ (reference sequence). The V end was cut by 6 bases, the J end by 1 base, with 12 bases between. CDR3 length: 14 residues. CDR3 in DNA: TGTGCCAGCAGTTCCAAAATAGCGAACACTGAAGCTTTCTTT. Translated, it gives CASSSKIANTEAFF.

This clonotype was seen many times. The genes are TRBV11-2 and TRBJ2-7; 13 nucleotides match TRBD2. The CDR3 runs 17 residues. The ends lost 4 bases at V and 0 bases at J; junction bases unmatched: 6. Germline V lookup: CDR1 SGHAT, CDR2 FQNNGV. The CDR3 loop is CASSSWTSGSSSYEQYV. The CDR3 DNA sequence: TGTGCCAGCAGCTCCTGGACTAGCGGGAGTAGCTCCTACGAGCAGTACGTC.

This clonotype has a count of ten or more. This sequence joins TRBV12-3 or TRBV12-4 and TRBJ2-7; TRBD1 might be the D (5 bases). V was cut by 1 base and J by 3 bases, with 7 bases left in between. This CDR3 region has 13 residues. The CDR3 region has the DNA TGTGCCAGCAGTTTAGGACAGAGCTACGAGCAGTACTTC. Amino acid sequence: CASSLGQSYEQYF.

This clonotype was seen a few times. V and J are TRBV20-1 and TRBJ2-5; D gene unclear. CDR1 and CDR2 from the germline V gene are DFQATT and SNEGSKA (reference sequence). V was clipped by 5 bases and J by 2 bases, with 9 bases between them. This CDR3 region has 12 residues. DNA for the CDR3: TGCAGTGCTCAGGCACAACAAGAGACCCAGTACTTC. Its translation is CSAQAQQETQYF.

This clonotype has more than one count but fewer than ten. The CDR3 spells CASSPSAGDSPLHF. The CDR3 region has the DNA TGTGCCAGCAGCCCATCCGCAGGGGACTCACCCCTCCACTTT. V gene TRBV7-2 combines with J gene TRBJ1-6, with a weak D call TRBD1 (6 bases). V shed 5 bases and J shed 10 bases, with 15 bases lying between them. Germline assignment: CDR1 SGHTA and CDR2 FQGNSA. This CDR3 contains 14 residues.

This clonotype was seen a few times. V gene TRBV7-6 combines with J gene TRBJ2-3; D ambiguous. The CDR3 length is 14 residues. With 2 bases removed from V and 4 bases from J, the gap between germline ends came to 10 bases. Germline V lookup: CDR1 SGHVS, CDR2 FNYEAQ. The CDR3 reads CASSLTPRADTQYF. CDR3 DNA: TGTGCCAGCAGCTTAACACCCCGAGCAGATACGCAGTATTTT.

Of note for this clonotype: An end of the junction does not agree with germline; a read error may underlie this. V gene TRBV7-7 combines with J gene TRBJ2-5; the match to TRBD2 covers 8 bases. CDR1 SSHAT and CDR2 FNYEAQ come from the germline V gene (reference sequence). The CDR3 covers 16 residues. Here the CDR3 DNA reads TGTGCTAGCAGCTTAGGAGGGCTAGCGGGCAGGGAGACCCAGTACTTC. It yields the protein CASSLGGLAGRETQYF.

This clonotype showed up just a few times. The chain uses TRBV25-1 and TRBJ2-1; TRBD1 is a possible D gene (7 bases). CDR1 is MGHDK and CDR2 is SYGVNS in the germline V gene. CDR3 length: 14 amino acids. V lost 5 bases and J 7 bases, leaving 15 bases between the germline ends. This chain's CDR3 is CASSRQGGLNEQFF. CDR3 coding DNA: TGTGCCAGCAGTAGACAGGGAGGTTTGAATGAGCAGTTCTTC.

This clonotype was observed a few times. This chain uses TRBV19 with TRBJ2-6; no clear D. Trimming stripped 3 bases from V and 3 bases from J, with 9 bases between. Germline CDR1 is LNHDA and CDR2 is SQIVND (reference sequence). There are 15 residues in the CDR3. This CDR3 reads CASSIAGFGANVLTF. DNA for the CDR3: TGTGCCAGTAGTATTGCAGGATTTGGGGCCAACGTCCTGACTTTC.

This clonotype was seen at least ten times. CDR3: CSARDPGDTEAFF. The CDR3 nucleotides are TGCAGTGCTAGAGATCCCGGGGACACTGAAGCTTTCTTT. This rearrangement joins TRBV20-1 to TRBJ1-1; D unclear. The CDR3 runs to 13 residues. The V gene's germline CDR1 is DFQATT and CDR2 SNEGSKA (reference sequence). The V and J ends lost 0 bases and 3 bases respectively, with 8 bases between them.

This clonotype was seen repeatedly, ten times or more. This chain connects TRBV27 to TRBJ2-7, with TRBD1 matching 8 bases. J lost 2 bases, V lost 6 bases, and 12 bases had no gene match. This CDR3 contains 16 residues. Germline values: CDR1 MNHEY, CDR2 SMNVEV (reference sequence). The CDR3 DNA reads as TGTGCCAGCAGGTCCCTTAAGGACAGGGCTACCTACGAGCAGTACTTC. Protein sequence: CASRSLKDRATYEQYF.

This clonotype showed up many times. The chain joins TRBV29-1 to TRBJ1-1, with no clear D. This CDR3 has 14 residues. V was cut by 5 bases and J by 3 bases, with 16 bases left in between. The germline V gene has CDR1 SQVTM and CDR2 ANQGSEA. The CDR3 nucleotides are TGCAGCGTTTATGGTGGCATCCTCGACACTGAAGCTTTCTTT. This encodes CSVYGGILDTEAFF.

V usage is TRBV12-3 or TRBV12-4 and J usage is TRBJ2-1; D is uncertain. V was clipped by 3 bases and J by 0 bases, with 9 bases between them. CDR3 length equals 15 residues. In DNA, the CDR3 is TGTGCCAGCAGTTTGGCGTGGAGCTCCTACAATGAGCAGTTCTTC. The encoded protein is CASSLAWSSYNEQFF.

There are many counts of this clonotype. CDR3 loop: CSARDSDGAFNYGYTF. The CDR3 region has the DNA TGCAGTGCTAGAGATTCTGACGGGGCCTTTAACTATGGCTACACCTTC. The chain couples TRBV20-1 to TRBJ1-2; a possible D gene is TRBD1 (5 bases). Between the trimmed V and J ends, which lost 0 bases and 1 base, there was a span of 15 bases. The CDR3 loop spans 16 amino acids. In germline, CDR1 is DFQATT, CDR2 SNEGSKA (reference sequence).

The chain joins TRBV10-3 to TRBJ2-1, with 11 bases fitting TRBD2. The CDR3 runs 14 residues. The V gene's germline CDR1 is ENHRY and CDR2 SYGVKD. V was clipped by 8 bases and J by 5 bases; unmatched bases: 5. The CDR3 region has the DNA TGTGCCATCGCCGCTAGCGGGAGGAACAATGAGCAGTTCTTC. It specifies CAIAASGRNNEQFF.

This clonotype was observed a few times. The V and J genes are TRBV7-2 and TRBJ1-1; no firm D call. The CDR3 sequence is 12 residues long. CDR1 is SGHTA and CDR2 is FQGNSA in the germline V gene. V was trimmed by 3 bases and J by 11 bases, leaving 13 bases between them. The CDR3 sequence is CASSLSGGEAFF. CDR3 coding DNA: TGTGCCAGCAGCTTGTCAGGCGGAGAGGCTTTCTTT.

The CDR3 loop reads CASSLVGGRGYEQYF. In DNA, the CDR3 is TGTGCCAGCAGCTTAGTCGGCGGGAGGGGATACGAGCAGTACTTC. V gene TRBV7-9 combines with J gene TRBJ2-7; TRBD2 aligns across 9 bases. Germline V gives CDR1 SEHNR, CDR2 FQNEAQ (reference sequence). The CDR3 consists of 15 residues. Trimming removed 1 base from V and 4 bases from J; junction bases left unmatched: 5.

At least ten counts were recorded for this clonotype. The rearrangement joins TRBV5-1 to TRBJ2-5; D might be TRBD1 (5 bases). The CDR3 is 13 residues long. The ends were cut back, 5 bases at V and 7 bases at J, with 15 bases in the middle. Germline CDR1 is SGHRS and CDR2 is YFSETQ. CDR3 in DNA: TGCGCCAGCAGACTCTATCCCCAGGGGACCCAGTACTTC. The encoded protein is CASRLYPQGTQYF.

This clonotype was counted a few times. The CDR3 sequence is CASSLKAGRAGELFF. CDR3 bases: TGTGCCAGCAGTTTAAAGGCAGGGAGGGCCGGGGAGCTGTTTTTT. The V and J genes are TRBV12-3 or TRBV12-4 and TRBJ2-2, with TRBD2 matching 7 bases. J gave up 6 bases and V 2 bases, and 6 bases lay outside the gene matches. This CDR3 has 15 amino acids.

This clonotype was recorded many times. This CDR3 reads CASSPPGTGSTQYF. The CDR3 nucleotides read TGCGCCAGCAGCCCCCCCGGGACAGGGAGCACGCAGTATTTT. The J gene is TRBJ2-3, the V gene TRBV5-1; 9 bases line up with TRBD1. Germline V gene lookup returns CDR1 SGHRS and CDR2 YFSETQ. The J segment lost 9 bases and the V segment lost 4 bases, leaving 9 bases of the junction unmatched. The CDR3 extends over 14 amino acids.

This clonotype appeared a few times. The CDR3 protein is CSARALAGNYNEQFF. CDR3 bases: TGCAGTGCTAGAGCTCTTGCGGGGAACTACAATGAGCAGTTCTTC. The J gene is TRBJ2-1, the V gene TRBV20-1; maybe TRBD2 (6 bases). Germline values: CDR1 DFQATT, CDR2 SNEGSKA (reference sequence). V was trimmed by 1 base and J by 3 bases, leaving 13 bases between them. The CDR3 covers 15 residues.

This clonotype was detected ten times or more. This chain uses TRBV5-1 with TRBJ2-1; perhaps TRBD2 as D (5 bases). CDR3 size: 15 residues. Trimming cost V 4 bases and J 4 bases, with 15 bases left between them. The germline gives CDR1 SGHRS, CDR2 YFSETQ. CDR3 sequence (DNA): TGCGCCAGCAGCGTTAGAGCGGACCGATACAATGAGCAGTTCTTC. It is translated as CASSVRADRYNEQFF.

Note on this clonotype: This may be a read error, as it is one base from a much larger clone. The CDR3 coding sequence is TGTGCCAGCTCACCTAAACTAGCGGGAGGGCCAGTTACGCAGTATTTT. Residues: CASSPKLAGGPVTQYF. The chain couples TRBV18 to TRBJ2-3; 13 nucleotides align to TRBD2. Germline CDR1 and CDR2: KGHSH and LQKENI. The CDR3 contains 16 residues. Trimming removed 3 bases from V and 8 bases from J; junction bases left unmatched: 8. Complete variable domain (other parts from reference TRBV18 and TRBJ2-3): NAGVMQNPRHLVRRRGQEARLRCSPMKGHSHVYWYRQLPEEGLKFMVYLQKENIIDESGMPKERFSAEFPKEGPSILRIQQVVRGDSAAYFCASSPKLAGGPVTQYFGPGTRLTVL.

This clonotype has at least ten counts. The V call is TRBV29-1, the J call TRBJ2-3; D might be TRBD2 (5 bases). V lost 6 bases and J lost 3, with 13 bases in between. This CDR3 has 13 amino acids. Germline V gives CDR1 SQVTM, CDR2 ANQGSEA. The CDR3 nucleotides read TGCAGCGTCGAGGCCCCGGGGACAGATACGCAGTATTTT. Translated, it gives CSVEAPGTDTQYF.

At least ten counts were recorded for this clonotype. The chain joins TRBV6-5 to TRBJ2-1; D uncertain. The V gene lost 2 bases and the J gene lost 8 bases, with 13 bases spanning the gap. The CDR3 sequence is 14 residues long. Germline assignment: CDR1 MNHEY and CDR2 SVGAGI. This chain's CDR3 is CASSYNSMTDEQFF. Written as DNA, the CDR3 is TGTGCCAGCAGTTACAATAGCATGACGGATGAGCAGTTCTTC.

This clonotype was detected ten times or more. V gene TRBV4-3 combines with J gene TRBJ2-7; D not certain. Trimming pared 0 bases from V and 2 bases from J, leaving 5 bases between. Germline CDR1 is LGHNA and CDR2 is YSLEER. The CDR3 contains 13 residues. As DNA, the CDR3 is TGCGCCAGCAGCCAAGATTTGGCCTACGAGCAGTACGTC. Its protein product is CASSQDLAYEQYV.

The chain recombines TRBV28 with TRBJ1-4, with D unclear. Between the trimmed V and J ends, which lost 3 bases and 15 bases, there was a span of 14 bases. This CDR3 is 12 amino acids long. Germline V gives CDR1 MDHEN, CDR2 SYDVKM. CDR3 in amino acids: CASSFREERVFF. For the CDR3, the DNA is TGTGCCAGCAGTTTCCGGGAGGAAAGGGTGTTTTTT.